Here is one T cell receptor beta chain with its context. The table lists this clone with a few counts. It has no known antigen specificity. Per-base quality was not reported, and no clone a single base away is much larger than it. Using the deep immunoSEQ assay, TCR CDR3 regions were amplified from genomic DNA by multiplex PCR. Extracted genomic DNA from each cell subset was spread evenly across all wells of several immunoSEQ 96-well plates, with each plate serving as a replicate. For sorted subsets, around 200 ng genomic DNA, equal to about 30,000 T cell genomes, was loaded into each replicate PCR. The purified libraries were quantified using a Qubit 3.0 fluorometer, sized with a Bioanalyzer 2100, and then quantified again using the KAPA Library Quantification kit. Each immunoSEQ 96-well plate was sequenced on its own single-read 150-cycle Illumina NextSeq 550 flow cell. Processing in the source paper ran as follows. The immunoSEQ output contained only junctional sequences without quality scores, so filtering could not match that applied to full-length reads. To assign V/J genes and CDR3, sequences were annotated against IMGT germline references using PyIR, a Python wrapper for IgBLAST v1.9. Reads were filtered out if the reads had weak V/J assignments (E-value above 1e-6), no CDR3, stop codons, out-of-frame junctions, or ambiguous translated residues. V3J clonotypes were defined as sequences sharing an identical inferred V gene, J gene, and CDR3 amino acid sequence. To compute the percentage overlap between repertoires, the number of shared unique clonotypes was divided by the size of the smaller repertoire. Repertoire richness was assessed with RTK rarefaction, the Chao1 estimator, and Recon v2.1 estimates of unobserved clonotypes. Generation probabilities for all TCRbeta clonotypes obtained by the gDNA method from several donors were computed using OLGA. The immuneACCESS repertoire file appears here via TCRdb, limited to in-frame rearrangements. These files lack a portion of the clones; in checked studies, under half of the deficit traces to unresolved V genes, and the cause of the others is not known. For V, J and clone size, that table is used; D and trimming come from the DNA. For this sample there are about 2.3 million clones; 85% to 95% appear just once. The ten largest clones add up to around 0.4% of the sample.

The donors were healthy, HIV-negative adults with no recently reported acute infections or vaccinations. All donors were Caucasian adults living in Nashville, Tennessee, USA. Magnetic negative selection was used to enrich CD4+ T cells, after which naive cells were positively selected on CD45RA and the negative fraction became the memory subset. After blood collection by leukapheresis, PBMCs were isolated using Ficoll-Histopaque density gradient centrifugation and then cryopreserved in the vapor phase of liquid nitrogen. Purity and quantity of every magnetically sorted T cell population were checked by analytical flow cytometry. From each sorted fraction, genomic DNA was isolated and quantified by UV absorbance on a Nanodrop 2000c. The data are from a study of shared clonotypes between healthy human individuals (dated by TCRdb to between 2020 and 2021). The study in broad terms: A couple of women and a few men aged 18 to 49 years were included in the cohort. Per donor, three plates each were used for CD4 naive and CD4 memory, two for CD8 naive, and one for CD8 memory. To estimate repertoire size and how much clonotypes are shared between individuals, the study performed deep sequencing of blood TCR repertoires from a few healthy adults. Between about 0.9 and 10 billion PBMCs per donor were obtained by leukapheresis. Different laboratories and diverse techniques were used to prepare libraries and sequence TCR repertoires, to increase sequencing depth and limit assay-specific biases.

Findings and caveats that apply to the study as a whole: Pairwise subsampling indicated that sequencing depth was expected to affect the degree of clonotype sharing among donors. Because the study included a small number of donors, the genetic and exposure-history diversity represented was limited. Sampling was limited to blood, and TCR repertoires in tissue likely differ from TCR repertoires in blood. Naive subsets generally had larger estimated clonotype richness than memory subsets did. Rarefaction of sorted-subset datasets indicated incomplete sequencing despite the large sequencing depth. Higher generation probabilities were observed for clonotypes shared by all four sorted-subset donors than for non-shared clonotypes. Across a handful of donors, around 5% of naive CD4, roughly 3.3% of naive CD8, around 2.5% of memory CD4, and 0.4% of memory CD8 clonotypes were shared.

This clonotype was obtained from a man aged 18 to 30 in good health. Some clones in this sample may be carry-over from other donors' samples. The sample comprised naive CD4+ T cells from PBMCs. Taken with the paper, the label for cell subset or site translates to: CD45RA+ positively selected.

CDR3 loop: CASSQGLGTEAFF. The nucleotide sequence reads TGTGCCAGCAGTCAGGGGCTAGGGACTGAAGCTTTCTTT. The receptor chain draws on TRBV6-5 and TRBJ1-1; the D gene is perhaps TRBD1, on 6 matching bases. From the cysteine up to the phenylalanine, the CDR3 has a length of 13 residues. Only CDR3 DNA remains: 39 bases, in frame from the first base. As encoded in the germline V gene, CDR1 is MNHEY while CDR2 is SVGAGI. A distance of 12 bases separates the germline ends of V and J, which lose 5 bases and 5 bases respectively.